The entry below gives a single TCR beta chain sequence along with its context. Its cognate antigen has yet to be identified. No base-level quality is on record; no much larger clone is a single base apart. Other DNA sequences in this sample translate to the same CDR3. This sample stems from a study of shared clonotypes between healthy human individuals (TCRdb year 2020). About the study as a whole: The cohort included three men and two women between 18 and 49 years of age. Per donor, three plates each were used for CD4 naive and CD4 memory, two for CD8 naive, and one for CD8 memory. To estimate repertoire size and how much clonotypes are shared between individuals, the study performed deep sequencing of blood TCR repertoires from a few healthy adults. To increase sequencing depth and limit assay-specific biases, TCR repertoire library preparation and sequencing were carried out by different laboratories using diverse techniques. Each donor's leukapheresis produced roughly between roughly 0.85 and 9.5 billion PBMCs.

For the CD8 naive samples, CD45RO-negative cells were positively selected for CCR7, yielding a CD45RA+CCR7+ population from which TemRA cells were excluded. Healthy HIV-negative adults with no recently reported acute infections or vaccinations were included as donors. Every donor was a Caucasian adult living in Nashville, Tennessee, USA. Blood was obtained by leukapheresis, after which PBMCs were separated by Ficoll-Histopaque density gradient centrifugation and cryopreserved in liquid nitrogen vapor phase. Purity and quantity of every magnetically sorted T cell population were checked by analytical flow cytometry. Genomic DNA was isolated from every sorted fraction and measured by UV absorbance on a Nanodrop 2000c. Study-level results and caveats: Naive subsets generally had larger estimated clonotype richness than memory subsets did. Sampling was restricted to blood, and TCR repertoires in tissues likely differ from the TCR repertoires found in blood. Pairwise subsampling led to the expectation that sequencing depth would affect the degree of clonotype sharing among donors. Higher generation probabilities were observed for clonotypes shared by all four sorted-subset donors than for non-shared clonotypes. Rarefaction of sorted-subset datasets indicated incomplete sequencing despite the large sequencing depth. Across a few donors, about 4.5% of naive CD4, 3% to 4% of naive CD8, roughly 2.3% of memory CD4, and about 0.4% of memory CD8 clonotypes were shared. Because the study included only a small number of donors, the genetic and exposure-history diversity represented was limited.

TCR CDR3 regions were amplified from genomic DNA by multiplex PCR using the deep immunoSEQ assay. For each cell subset, the extracted genomic DNA was distributed evenly across all wells of several immunoSEQ 96-well plates, and each plate served as one replicate. For sorted subsets, approximately 0.2 ug of genomic DNA, equivalent to 25,000 to 30,000 T cell genomes, went into each replicate PCR. Purified libraries were measured with a Qubit 3.0 fluorometer, size-checked on a Bioanalyzer 2100, and measured again with the KAPA Library Quantification kit. Each immunoSEQ 96-well plate was sequenced on its own single-read 150-cycle Illumina NextSeq 550 flow cell. For the original study's pipeline: Because the immunoSEQ output included only junctional sequences and no quality scores, the filtering could not be the same as the filtering used for full-length reads. Sequences were annotated with PyIR, a Python wrapper for IgBLAST v1.9, using IMGT germline references to assign V/J genes and CDR3. Reads were filtered out if the reads had weak V/J assignments (E-value above 1e-6), no CDR3, stop codons, out-of-frame junctions, or ambiguous translated residues. V3J clonotypes were defined as sequences sharing an identical inferred V gene, J gene, and CDR3 amino acid sequence. The percentage overlap between two repertoires was calculated by dividing the number of shared unique clonotypes by the size of the smaller repertoire. Richness of each repertoire was evaluated using RTK rarefaction, the Chao1 estimator, and Recon v2.1 estimates of unobserved clonotypes. OLGA was used to compute generation probabilities for all TCRbeta clonotypes that the gDNA method yielded from four donors. The table was pulled from immuneACCESS by TCRdb, which kept in-frame rearrangements only. Such tables lose some clones; where checked, under half of the loss comes from unresolved V genes, and the rest has no known cause. For V, J and clone size, that table is used; D and trimming come from the DNA. Present in this sample are roughly 600,000 clones, roughly 98% of which were seen just once. In total, the top ten clones hold 0.3% of the sample.

The sequenced sample consisted of naive CD8+ T cells sorted from blood. Per the publication, the cell subset or site label means: CD45RA+CCR7+. The origin of this receptor is a young man in good health.

The CDR3: CSVDGLAGSYNEQFF. The DNA is as follows: TGCAGCGTTGATGGTCTAGCGGGTTCCTACAATGAGCAGTTCTTC. Rearrangement joined TRBV29-1 to TRBJ2-1, with 8 bases aligning to TRBD2. The CDR3 runs 15 residues from the cysteine to the phenylalanine. Of all the DNA, just the CDR3 is kept, 45 bases in frame from base 1. According to the germline V gene, CDR1 reads SQVTM and CDR2 reads ANQGSEA. At the junction V is shortened by 3 bases and J by 1 base; bases outside the gene matches: 5.